This is a list of T cell receptor beta chains from one sample in a study of shared clonotypes between healthy human individuals. Produced via immunoSEQ multiplex PCR; TCRdb's table is partial and in-frame only. The data show about 2.1 million clones, about 93% seen once. Sequenced sample: naive CD8+ T cells from PBMCs. These TCRs come from a man aged 18 to 35 in good health. Some clones in this sample may be carry-over from other donors' samples. CDR3s leave out the opening cysteine and the closing phenylalanine or tryptophan. Fields, in order: CDR3 length, V gene, D gene, CDR3 protein. D genes are given only for firm matches.

11 TRBV9 . ASSGQGSYEQY
15 TRBV10-3 . AISESMGGPPNYGYT
13 TRBV9 . ASSPPAGADAEAF
10 TRBV28 . ASSPLSETQY
13 TRBV19 TRBD2 ASSIGLAGAYEQY
13 TRBV11-2 . ASSLDRHSNHEQY
13 TRBV2 . ASSPSQGPIGGYT
12 TRBV9 . ASSPRGSYNEQF
12 TRBV30 . AWSVGRYNYGYT
13 TRBV7-9 . ASSHSKIGDYEQY
15 TRBV14 TRBD2 ASSLGAGSGRYYEQY
11 TRBV6-5 . ASSLGSNNEQF
13 TRBV11-2 . ASSLSQGQGQPQH
9 TRBV11-2 . ASSPSGEQY
11 TRBV27 . ASSLAGDYEQY
16 TRBV21-1 . ASSKGGARRTSTDTQY
14 TRBV4-3 TRBD1 ASSQGSGTVYNEQF
12 TRBV25-1 . ASSDRGQKNIQY
11 TRBV5-1 . ASTSGEVETQY
12 TRBV6-5 . ASSYLEGVTEAF
12 TRBV28 TRBD2 ASSLRREIDEQY
11 TRBV28 . ASSSGIYNEQF
12 TRBV29-1 TRBD2 SVEPREGPNEQF
13 TRBV27 TRBD1 ASSLRAGGRYGYT
10 TRBV27 . ASVGEDTEAF
14 TRBV7-2 . ASSLDTGWPYNEQF
13 TRBV28 TRBD1 ATRITGEGNYGYT
13 TRBV30 TRBD2 AWSVSGLGPYEQY
14 TRBV7-9 TRBD1 ASSISGTETNYGYT
12 TRBV10-2 . ASSGGLGGYEQY
14 TRBV7-9 . ASSTIGGRDTDTQY
17 TRBV19 . ASSMYGLGRESANEKLF
10 TRBV28 . ASIGGNQPQH
13 TRBV9 TRBD2 ASSPGLAVTGELF
14 TRBV7-9 . ASSFKQVSGANVLT
12 TRBV27 . ASKLVGADEKLF
12 TRBV28 TRBD1 ASSLRDSLNTIY
14 TRBV9 TRBD2 ASSVDRSGMYNEQF
15 TRBV9 TRBD2 ASSVGSGTSGYNEQF
13 TRBV4-1 . ASTVREGANTEAF
12 TRBV7-9 . ASSLFSDPATQY